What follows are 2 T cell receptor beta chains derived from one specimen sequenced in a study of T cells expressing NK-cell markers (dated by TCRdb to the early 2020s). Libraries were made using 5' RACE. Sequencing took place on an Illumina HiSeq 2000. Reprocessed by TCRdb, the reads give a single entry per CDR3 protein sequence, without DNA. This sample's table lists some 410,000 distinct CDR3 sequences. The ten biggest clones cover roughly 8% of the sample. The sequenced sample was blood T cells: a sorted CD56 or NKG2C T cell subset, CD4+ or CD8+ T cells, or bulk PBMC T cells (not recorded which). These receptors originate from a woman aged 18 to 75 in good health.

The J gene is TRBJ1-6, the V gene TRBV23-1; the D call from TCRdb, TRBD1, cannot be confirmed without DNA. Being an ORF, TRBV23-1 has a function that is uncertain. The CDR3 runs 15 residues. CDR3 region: CATRQGANERSPLHF.

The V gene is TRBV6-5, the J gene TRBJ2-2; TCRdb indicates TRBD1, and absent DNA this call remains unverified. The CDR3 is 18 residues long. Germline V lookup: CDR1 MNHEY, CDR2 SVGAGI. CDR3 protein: CASSYPAGGNANTGELFF.